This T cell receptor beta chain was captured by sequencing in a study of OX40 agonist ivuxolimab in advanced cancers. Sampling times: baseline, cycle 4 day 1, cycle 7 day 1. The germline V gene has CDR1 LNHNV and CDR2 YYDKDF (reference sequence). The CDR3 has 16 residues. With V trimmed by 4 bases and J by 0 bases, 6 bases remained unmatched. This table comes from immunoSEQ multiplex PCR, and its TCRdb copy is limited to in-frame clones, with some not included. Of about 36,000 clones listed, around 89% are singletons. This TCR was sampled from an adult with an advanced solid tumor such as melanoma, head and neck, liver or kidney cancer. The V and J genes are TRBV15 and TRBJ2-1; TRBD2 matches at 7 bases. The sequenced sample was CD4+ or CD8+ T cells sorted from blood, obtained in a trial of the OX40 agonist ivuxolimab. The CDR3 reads CATSTGGGSSYNEQFF. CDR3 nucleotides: TGTGCCACCAGCACGGGGGGAGGGAGCTCCTACAATGAGCAGTTCTTC.